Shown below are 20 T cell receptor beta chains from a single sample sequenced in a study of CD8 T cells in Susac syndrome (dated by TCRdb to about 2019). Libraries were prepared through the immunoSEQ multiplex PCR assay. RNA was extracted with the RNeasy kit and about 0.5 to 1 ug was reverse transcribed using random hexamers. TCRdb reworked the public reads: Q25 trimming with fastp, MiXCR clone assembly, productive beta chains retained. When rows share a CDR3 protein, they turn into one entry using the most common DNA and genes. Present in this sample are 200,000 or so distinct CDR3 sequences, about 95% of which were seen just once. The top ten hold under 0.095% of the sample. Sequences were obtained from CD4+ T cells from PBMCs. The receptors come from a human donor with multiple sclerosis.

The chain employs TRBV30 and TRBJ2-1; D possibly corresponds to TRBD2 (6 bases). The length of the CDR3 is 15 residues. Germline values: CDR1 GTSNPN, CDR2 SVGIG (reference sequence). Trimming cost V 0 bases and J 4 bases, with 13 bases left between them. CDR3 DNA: TGTGCCTGGAGTGTTGGAGTAGCGGTGTACAATGAGCAGTTCTTC. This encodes CAWSVGVAVYNEQFF. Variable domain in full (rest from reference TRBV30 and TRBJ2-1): SQTIHQWPATLVQPVGSPLSLECTVEGTSNPNLYWYRQAAGRGLQLLFYSVGIGQISSEVPQNLSASRPQDRQFILSSKKLLLSDSGFYLCAWSVGVAVYNEQFFGPGTRLTVL.

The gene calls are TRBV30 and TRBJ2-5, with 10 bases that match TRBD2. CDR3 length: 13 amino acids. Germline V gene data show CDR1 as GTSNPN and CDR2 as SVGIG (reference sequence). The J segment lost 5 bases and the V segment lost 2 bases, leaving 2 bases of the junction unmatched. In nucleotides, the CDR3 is TGTGCCTGGAGTTTGGGACTAGCGGAGACCCAGTACTTC. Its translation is CAWSLGLAETQYF.

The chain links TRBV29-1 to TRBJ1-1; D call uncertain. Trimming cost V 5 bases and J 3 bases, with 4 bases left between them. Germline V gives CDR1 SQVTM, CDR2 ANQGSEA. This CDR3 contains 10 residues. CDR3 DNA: TGCAGCGTTTTATACACTGAAGCTTTCTTT. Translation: CSVLYTEAFF.

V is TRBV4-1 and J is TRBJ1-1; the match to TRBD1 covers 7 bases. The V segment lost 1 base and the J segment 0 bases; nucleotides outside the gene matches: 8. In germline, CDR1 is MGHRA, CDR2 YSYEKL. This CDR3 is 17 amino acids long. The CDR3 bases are TGCGCCAGCAGCCAAGCCGGAGGGGGCGACGTGAACACTGAAGCTTTCTTT. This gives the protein CASSQAGGGDVNTEAFF.

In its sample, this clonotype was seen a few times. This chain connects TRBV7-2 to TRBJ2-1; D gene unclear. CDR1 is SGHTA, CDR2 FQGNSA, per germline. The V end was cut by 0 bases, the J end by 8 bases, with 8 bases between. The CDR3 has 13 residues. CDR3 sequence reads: CASSLAGGDEQFF. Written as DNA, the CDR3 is TGTGCCAGCAGCTTAGCTGGTGGGGATGAGCAGTTCTTC.

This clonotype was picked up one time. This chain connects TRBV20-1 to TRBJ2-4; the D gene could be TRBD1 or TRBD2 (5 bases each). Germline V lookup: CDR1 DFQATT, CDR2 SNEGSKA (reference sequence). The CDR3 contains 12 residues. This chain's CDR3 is CSAEGRENIQYF. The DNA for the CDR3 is TGCAGCGCCGAGGGGAGAGAAAACATTCAGTACTTC.

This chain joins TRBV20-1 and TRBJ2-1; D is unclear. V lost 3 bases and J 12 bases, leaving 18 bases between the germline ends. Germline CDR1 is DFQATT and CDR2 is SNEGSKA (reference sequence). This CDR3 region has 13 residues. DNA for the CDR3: TGCAGTGCTAGCACGACCCAACCGGATGGGCAGTTCTTC. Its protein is CSASTTQPDGQFF.

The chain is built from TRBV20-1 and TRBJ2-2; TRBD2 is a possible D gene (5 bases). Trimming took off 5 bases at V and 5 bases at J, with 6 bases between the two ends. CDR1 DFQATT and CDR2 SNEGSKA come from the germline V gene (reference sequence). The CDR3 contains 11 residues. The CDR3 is CSAEGTGELFF. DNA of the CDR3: TGCAGTGCTGAGGGAACCGGGGAGCTGTTTTTT.

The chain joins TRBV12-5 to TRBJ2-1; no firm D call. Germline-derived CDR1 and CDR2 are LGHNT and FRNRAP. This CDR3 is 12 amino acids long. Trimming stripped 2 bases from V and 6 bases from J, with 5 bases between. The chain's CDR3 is CASGLWGNEQFF. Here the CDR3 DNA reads TGTGCTAGTGGTTTGTGGGGCAATGAGCAGTTCTTC.

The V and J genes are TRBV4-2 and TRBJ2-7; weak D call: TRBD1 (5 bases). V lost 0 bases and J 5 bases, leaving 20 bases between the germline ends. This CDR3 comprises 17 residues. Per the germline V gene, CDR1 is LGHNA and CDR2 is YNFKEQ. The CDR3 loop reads CASSQDWQGRRSDEQYF. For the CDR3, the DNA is TGTGCCAGCAGCCAAGACTGGCAGGGCCGTCGAAGTGACGAGCAGTACTTC.

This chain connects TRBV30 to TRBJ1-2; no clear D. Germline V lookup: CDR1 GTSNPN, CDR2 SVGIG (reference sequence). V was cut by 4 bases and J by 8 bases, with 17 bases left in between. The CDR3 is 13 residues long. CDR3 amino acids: CAWIRALGSGYTF. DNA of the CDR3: TGTGCCTGGATAAGGGCCCTGGGTTCGGGCTACACCTTC.

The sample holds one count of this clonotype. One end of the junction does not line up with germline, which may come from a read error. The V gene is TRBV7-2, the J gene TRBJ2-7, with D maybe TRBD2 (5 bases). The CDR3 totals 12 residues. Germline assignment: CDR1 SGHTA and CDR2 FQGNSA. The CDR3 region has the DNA TGTGCCAGCAGCCTAGCCCCCTACGAGCAGTACTTC. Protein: CASSLAPYEQYF.

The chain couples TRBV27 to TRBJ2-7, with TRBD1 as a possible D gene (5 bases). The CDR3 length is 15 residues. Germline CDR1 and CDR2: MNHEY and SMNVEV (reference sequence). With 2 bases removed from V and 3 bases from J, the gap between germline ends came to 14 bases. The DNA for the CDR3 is TGTGCCAGCAGTTTAGGCCAGGGATATTACTACGAGCAGTACTTC. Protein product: CASSLGQGYYYEQYF.

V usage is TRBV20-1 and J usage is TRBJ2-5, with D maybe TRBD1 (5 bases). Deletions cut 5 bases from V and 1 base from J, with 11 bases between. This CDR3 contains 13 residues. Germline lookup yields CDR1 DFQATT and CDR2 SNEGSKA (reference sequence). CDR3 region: CSALHTGQETQYF. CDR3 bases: TGCAGTGCTCTCCATACAGGCCAAGAGACCCAGTACTTC.

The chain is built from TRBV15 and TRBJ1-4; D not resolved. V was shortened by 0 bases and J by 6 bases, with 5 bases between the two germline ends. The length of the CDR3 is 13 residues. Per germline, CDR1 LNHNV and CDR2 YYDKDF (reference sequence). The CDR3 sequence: CATSRDPDEKLFF. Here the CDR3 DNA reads TGTGCCACCAGCAGAGATCCTGATGAAAAACTGTTTTTT. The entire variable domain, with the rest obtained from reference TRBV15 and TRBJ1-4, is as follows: DAMVIQNPRYQVTQFGKPVTLSCSQTLNHNVMYWYQQKSSQAPKLLFHYYDKDFNNEADTPDNFQSRRPNTSFCFLDIRSPGLGDTAMYLCATSRDPDEKLFFGSGTQLSVL.

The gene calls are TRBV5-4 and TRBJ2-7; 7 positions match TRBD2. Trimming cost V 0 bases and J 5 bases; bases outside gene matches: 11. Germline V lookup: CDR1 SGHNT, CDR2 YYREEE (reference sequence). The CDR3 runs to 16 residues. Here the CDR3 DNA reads TGTGCCAGCAGCTTGGAGCGGGACGTTTGGTTTCACGAGCAGTACTTC. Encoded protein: CASSLERDVWFHEQYF.

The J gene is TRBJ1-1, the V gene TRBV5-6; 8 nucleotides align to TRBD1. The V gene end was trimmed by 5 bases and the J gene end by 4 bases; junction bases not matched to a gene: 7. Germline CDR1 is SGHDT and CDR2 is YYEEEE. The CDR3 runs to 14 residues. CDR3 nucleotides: TGTGCCAGCAGGCGACAGGGGAGGTTCACTGAAGCTTTCTTT. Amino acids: CASRRQGRFTEAFF.

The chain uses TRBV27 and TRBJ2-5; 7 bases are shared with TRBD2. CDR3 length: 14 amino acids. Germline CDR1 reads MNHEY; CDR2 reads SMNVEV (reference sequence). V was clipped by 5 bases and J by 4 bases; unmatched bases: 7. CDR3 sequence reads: CASSRSTSLETQYF. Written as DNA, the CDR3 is TGTGCCAGCAGTCGCTCGACTAGCCTAGAGACCCAGTACTTC.

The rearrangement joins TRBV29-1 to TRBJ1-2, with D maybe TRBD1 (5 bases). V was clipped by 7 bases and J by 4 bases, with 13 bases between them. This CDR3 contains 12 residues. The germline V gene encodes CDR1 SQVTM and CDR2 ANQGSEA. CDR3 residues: CSALVGGYGYTF. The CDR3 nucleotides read TGCAGCGCTCTCGTGGGGGGCTATGGCTACACCTTC.

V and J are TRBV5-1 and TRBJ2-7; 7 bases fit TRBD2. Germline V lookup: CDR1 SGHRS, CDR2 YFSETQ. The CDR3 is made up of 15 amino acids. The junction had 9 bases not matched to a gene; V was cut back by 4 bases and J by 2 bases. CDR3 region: CASSRSLGGAYEQYF. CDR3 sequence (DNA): TGCGCCAGCAGCCGAAGCCTGGGAGGGGCCTACGAGCAGTACTTC.